This T cell receptor (beta chain) was profiled in a study of shared clonotypes between healthy human individuals. General study results and limits: Sampling included only blood; tissue repertoires likely differ.

This CDR3 contains 14 residues. With 5 bases clipped from V and 4 bases from J, the junction kept 3 bases outside the gene matches. Germline CDR1 reads SEHNR; CDR2 reads FQNEAQ (reference sequence). Assay: immunoSEQ multiplex PCR; the TCRdb copy retains only in-frame clones and omits some. The sample contains hundreds of thousands of clones, 90% to 96% of which appear only once. A remark on this clone: What it binds is unknown.

Healthy adults negative for HIV, lacking recent acute infections or vaccinations, served as donors. This clonotype originated in a woman aged 30 to 39 in good health. This chain joins TRBV7-9 and TRBJ2-5; 11 bases are shared with TRBD2. Sequencing was done on a sample of naive CD4+ T cells sorted from blood. Specified subset: CD45RA+ positively selected. CDR3 protein: CASSLGTSGETQYF. As DNA, the CDR3 is TGTGCCAGCAGCCTAGGGACTAGCGGAGAGACCCAGTACTTC.